This record covers a single T cell receptor beta chain. Its antigen is still unknown. This specimen comes from a study of cytotoxic CD8 clonotypes in ibrutinib-treated CLL. Method: immunoSEQ multiplex PCR; TCRdb's copy keeps in-frame clones and lacks some. Of some 93,000 clones listed, around four fifths are singletons. Study results and caveats: Clonality at baseline surpassed age-matched healthy donors and tracked circulating CD8+ T-cell counts.

Germline lookup yields CDR1 SGHVS and CDR2 FNYEAQ. This CDR3 spans 15 amino acids. J lost 4 bases, V lost 2 bases, and 5 bases had no gene match. The chain uses TRBV7-6 and TRBJ2-5; 9 bases line up with TRBD2. The material sequenced was PBMCs, taken after 12 months of ibrutinib treatment. This clonotype was sampled from a human donor with chronic lymphocytic leukemia. The CDR3 spells CASSLRASGVETQYF. The CDR3 region has the DNA TGTGCCAGCAGCTTAAGGGCTAGCGGGGTAGAGACCCAGTACTTC.